These 20 T cell receptor beta chains originate from one sample sequenced in a study of T cell responses to AZD1222 COVID-19 vaccine. Some clones are missing from TCRdb's copy, which holds only in-frame ones; the method was immunoSEQ multiplex PCR. The sample shows about 79,000 clones, more than 70% of them seen only once. This specimen consisted of peripheral blood, obtained on day 0 of AZD1222 vaccination. The receptor set was obtained from an adult in good health.

The rearrangement uses TRBV4-2 and TRBJ2-1, with D perhaps matching TRBD1 or TRBD2 (6 bases each). Trimming took off 1 base at V and 2 bases at J, with 9 bases between the two ends. The germline CDR1 and CDR2 sequences are LGHNA and YNFKEQ. CDR3 size: 15 residues. The chain's CDR3 is CASSQVGGTYNEQFF. CDR3 DNA sequence: TGTGCCAGCAGCCAAGTCGGGGGCACCTACAATGAGCAGTTCTTC.

This chain joins TRBV6-1 and TRBJ2-1; TRBD1 matches at 7 bases. The germline gives CDR1 MNHNS, CDR2 SASEGT. The CDR3 runs to 16 residues. V gave up 6 bases and J gave up 0 bases; unmatched junction bases: 8. Here the CDR3 DNA reads TGTGCCAGCAGCGAAAGGGGGCGAAGCTCCTACAATGAGCAGTTCTTC. Its translation is CASSERGRSSYNEQFF.

V is TRBV6-5 and J is TRBJ1-1; D is undetermined. The V end lost 5 bases, the J end lost 1 base, and 8 bases lay between the germline ends. CDR3 size: 13 residues. CDR1 is MNHEY and CDR2 is SVGAGI in the germline V gene. The CDR3 loop is CASSPQPNTEAFF. The CDR3 coding sequence is TGTGCCAGCAGTCCCCAGCCGAACACTGAAGCTTTCTTT.

The V call is TRBV28, the J call TRBJ2-7, with a possible D match to TRBD1 (6 bases). Trimming cost V 4 bases and J 9 bases, with 10 bases left between them. Germline CDR1 and CDR2: MDHEN and SYDVKM. This CDR3 is built from 11 residues. The CDR3 DNA reads as TGTGCCAGCAGTTCGTCAGGGGCGCAGTACTTC. It codes for CASSSSGAQYF.

CDR3 region: CASSREAGNTIYF. For the CDR3, the DNA is TGTGCCAGCAGCCGGGAAGCTGGAAACACCATATATTTT. The J gene is TRBJ1-3, the V gene TRBV3-1 (or the pseudogene TRBV3-2); D ambiguous. Trimming took off 4 bases at V and 2 bases at J, with 6 bases between the two ends. The CDR3 length is 13 residues. Germline loops: CDR1 LGHDT, CDR2 YNNKEL (reference sequence).

This clone is a singleton in its sample. V usage is TRBV6-2 or TRBV6-3 and J usage is TRBJ2-7; D not resolved. CDR1 and CDR2 from the germline V gene are MNHEY and SVGEGT. CDR3 length: 11 residues. V lost 5 bases, J lost 6 bases, and 8 bases lay in between. The CDR3 sequence: CASSTRIEQYF. CDR3 DNA: TGTGCCAGCAGTACTCGGATCGAGCAGTACTTC.

The chain has TRBV10-1 and TRBJ1-1; 7 nucleotides line up with TRBD1. Germline CDR1 is WNHNN and CDR2 is SYGVQD (reference sequence). Trimming at V came to 3 bases and at J to 10 bases, leaving 8 bases not matched to a gene. The CDR3 runs 13 residues. The CDR3 here is CASSDNRGLRAFF. The CDR3 DNA reads as TGCGCCAGCAGTGACAACAGGGGTTTACGAGCTTTCTTT.

The chain joins TRBV5-4 to TRBJ1-1; a possible D gene is TRBD1 (6 bases). Trimming cost V 5 bases and J 3 bases, with 20 bases left between them. The CDR3 loop spans 16 amino acids. Germline loops: CDR1 SGHNT, CDR2 YYREEE (reference sequence). CDR3 loop: CASRGFKGGRDTEAFF. The CDR3 nucleotides are TGTGCCAGCAGGGGCTTTAAAGGGGGGAGGGACACTGAAGCTTTCTTT.

This clone was picked up one time. The chain carries TRBV5-4 and TRBJ1-2, with TRBD1 identical over 9 bases. This CDR3 contains 13 residues. The trim removed 3 bases at V and 8 bases at J, leaving 5 bases unmatched. Germline V gives CDR1 SGHNT, CDR2 YYREEE (reference sequence). The CDR3 loop is CASSSTQGAGYTF. The CDR3, as DNA: TGTGCCAGCAGCTCGACACAGGGGGCCGGCTACACCTTC.

The rearrangement uses TRBV29-1 and TRBJ2-5; 8 nucleotides align to TRBD1. The junction had 4 bases not matched to a gene; V was cut back by 3 bases and J by 4 bases. CDR1 SQVTM and CDR2 ANQGSEA come from the germline V gene. This CDR3 comprises 13 residues. CDR3 residues: CSVDPGGGETQYF. Here the CDR3 DNA reads TGCAGCGTTGATCCAGGGGGCGGAGAGACCCAGTACTTC.

This clone was recorded a few times. This chain connects TRBV5-6 to TRBJ2-1; D gene uncertain. Germline V gene sequence: CDR1 SGHDT, CDR2 YYEEEE. Deletions cut 2 bases from V and 7 bases from J, with 13 bases between. CDR3 length equals 14 residues. The CDR3 reads CASSFRVLGNEQFF. Here the CDR3 DNA reads TGTGCCAGCAGCTTCCGGGTCCTCGGGAATGAGCAGTTCTTC.

The chain links TRBV6-5 to TRBJ2-5; 12 positions match TRBD2. This CDR3 region has 14 residues. Germline V gene data show CDR1 as MNHEY and CDR2 as SVGAGI. V lost 6 bases and J lost 11; bases outside the gene matches: 10. The CDR3, as DNA: TGTGCCAGCAGCCGACTAGCGGGAGTGGGTGAGCAGTACTTC. The encoded protein is CASSRLAGVGEQYF.

This clone was counted only a few times. V gene TRBV7-9 combines with J gene TRBJ2-7, with a weak D call TRBD1 (5 bases). The CDR3 has 13 amino acids. Trimming removed 4 bases from V and 1 base from J, with 8 bases in between. Germline V gives CDR1 SEHNR, CDR2 FQNEAQ (reference sequence). CDR3 DNA sequence: TGTGCCAGCAGCTGGTCAGGGTCCTACGAGCAGTACTTC. Amino acids: CASSWSGSYEQYF.

This chain connects TRBV7-9 to TRBJ1-2; D may be TRBD1 (5 bases). The germline gives CDR1 SEHNR, CDR2 FQNEAQ (reference sequence). The CDR3 sequence is 11 residues long. The germline V and J ends were trimmed by 11 bases and 4 bases, with 11 bases remaining between them. The CDR3, as DNA: TGTGCCGCTGGAGGGGTCTATGGCTACACCTTC. This encodes CAAGGVYGYTF. The full variable domain, its missing parts supplied by reference TRBV7-9 and TRBJ1-2, is DTGVSQNPRHKITKRGQNVTFRCDPISEHNRLYWYRQTLGQGPEFLTYFQNEAQLEKSRLLSDRFSAERPKGSFSTLEIQRTEQGDSAMYLCAAGGVYGYTFGSGTRLTVV.

The chain has TRBV11-2 and TRBJ2-6; D remains ambiguous. The V end lost 6 bases, the J end lost 4 bases, and 13 bases lay between the germline ends. The length of the CDR3 is 15 residues. The V gene's germline CDR1 is SGHAT and CDR2 FQNNGV. CDR3 sequence reads: CASRSISAGANVLTF. In DNA, the CDR3 is TGTGCCAGCAGGTCCATATCCGCCGGGGCCAACGTCCTGACTTTC. The whole variable domain, filled in from reference TRBV11-2 and TRBJ2-6, reads EAGVAQSPRYKIIEKRQSVAFWCNPISGHATLYWYQQILGQGPKLLIQFQNNGVVDDSQLPKDRFSAERLKGVDSTLKIQPAKLEDSAVYLCASRSISAGANVLTFGAGSRLTVL.

This clone was observed a handful of times. CDR3 region: CASSAPGQGFGTIYF. CDR3 nucleotide sequence: TGTGCCAGTAGTGCCCCGGGACAGGGGTTCGGCACCATATATTTT. The genes are TRBV19 and TRBJ1-3; TRBD1 aligns across 10 bases. V was pared by 5 bases and J by 9 bases, with 10 bases of the junction left unmatched. Germline V gene data show CDR1 as LNHDA and CDR2 as SQIVND (reference sequence). CDR3 length: 15 residues.

The CDR3 sequence: CASTKAPGPNYGYTF. In nucleotides, the CDR3 is TGTGCCAGTACCAAAGCCCCGGGACCTAACTATGGCTACACCTTC. V gene TRBV19 combines with J gene TRBJ1-2; D is possibly TRBD1 (5 bases). The V end was cut by 7 bases, the J end by 0 bases, with 15 bases between. The CDR3 sequence is 15 residues long. Germline-derived CDR1 and CDR2 are LNHDA and SQIVND (reference sequence).

The J gene is TRBJ1-1, the V gene TRBV27; D may be TRBD1 (6 bases). Germline V gene data show CDR1 as MNHEY and CDR2 as SMNVEV (reference sequence). V lost 6 bases and J 12 bases, leaving 23 bases between the germline ends. CDR3 length: 14 amino acids. In DNA, the CDR3 is TGTGCCAGCAGACCCAGCCTCGGGGGGCTCGATTCTTTCTTT. Its translation: CASRPSLGGLDSFF.

V and J are TRBV19 and TRBJ1-5, with TRBD1 as a possible D gene (6 bases). V lost 9 bases and J 5 bases, leaving 23 bases between the germline ends. CDR1 and CDR2 (germline): LNHDA, SQIVND (reference sequence). CDR3 length: 16 amino acids. The CDR3 DNA reads TGTGCCAGCTCCCCTTCCTCGCAGGGGAAATATCAGCCCCAGCATTTT. Translation: CASSPSSQGKYQPQHF.

The J gene is TRBJ1-1, the V gene TRBV18; D unresolved. Trimming shortened V by 5 bases and J by 8 bases, and 18 bases separated the two germline ends. Germline assignment: CDR1 KGHSH and CDR2 LQKENI. This CDR3 is 14 amino acids long. This CDR3 is CASSAQANSGEAFF. The CDR3 DNA reads TGTGCCAGCTCAGCTCAGGCGAATTCAGGAGAAGCTTTCTTT.